This T cell receptor beta chain was sequenced in a study of sequential checkpoint blockade in melanoma. Study summary: Randomization was 1:1 between first-line nivolumab→ipilimumab and ipilimumab→nivolumab. Both treatment sequences were followed by maintenance nivolumab.

Treatment here: randomized to nivolumab then ipilimumab (arm A) or the reverse (arm B). None of the patients previously received DNA-damaging chemotherapy. PBMC sorting kept live CD3+CD8+ cells without CD19 or CD56. Some clones are missing from TCRdb's copy, which holds only in-frame ones; the method was immunoSEQ multiplex PCR. The table records about 20,000 clones, around four fifths of them present only once. The germline V gene encodes CDR1 MNHEY and CDR2 SMNVEV (reference sequence). J gave up 1 base and V 6 bases, and 11 bases lay outside the gene matches. The CDR3 contains 16 residues. The TCR originated in a human donor with melanoma. The material was CD8+ T cells sorted from blood (inferred from file names), obtained from a patient given nivolumab and ipilimumab in sequence. The chain joins TRBV27 to TRBJ2-5; 7 bases map to TRBD2. As DNA, the CDR3 is TGTGCCAGCAGCTTTGAAGCCAGCGGGATCCAAGAGACCCAGTACTTC. It translates to CASSFEASGIQETQYF.